Below, 14 T cell receptor beta chains from the same sample are listed, as sequenced in a study of cytomegalovirus exposure and HLA in healthy donors. 13 Jbeta primers and 60 Vbeta primers were used for the PCR. Sequenced by immunoSEQ multiplex PCR; TCRdb stores in-frame clones only, minus some. The sample lists 160,000 or so clones; around 83% were seen once. Sequencing input: PBMCs. These receptors originate from a man aged 50-59 years in good health and CMV-seropositive.

Here the CDR3 reads CASSPGGSYYEQYF. The DNA of the CDR3 is TGTGCCAGCAGCCCTGGCGGGAGCTATTACGAGCAGTACTTC. The chain has TRBV7-9 and TRBJ2-7; 7 bases agree with TRBD2. The CDR3 spans 14 residues. Trimming took 5 bases from V and 4 from J; bases not matched to a gene: 8. CDR1 is SEHNR and CDR2 is FQNEAQ in the germline V gene (reference sequence).

The V gene is TRBV5-8, the J gene TRBJ1-3; D gene unclear. CDR3 length: 13 residues. V was pared by 4 bases and J by 1 base, with 6 bases between. Looked up from germline, CDR1 is SGHTS and CDR2 is YDEGEE. The CDR3 region is CASSLLSGNTIYF. Written as DNA, the CDR3 is TGTGCCAGCAGCCTTTTATCTGGAAACACCATATATTTT.

The chain links TRBV9 to TRBJ2-3; 7 nucleotides align to TRBD2. From germline, CDR1 is SGDLS and CDR2 YYNGEE. With 6 bases clipped from V and 5 bases from J, the junction kept 9 bases outside the gene matches. The length of the CDR3 is 14 residues. The CDR3 sequence: CASTSGDAGDTQYF. CDR3 DNA sequence: TGTGCCAGCACGAGCGGGGACGCCGGAGATACGCAGTATTTT.

This chain joins TRBV27 and TRBJ1-2, with TRBD1 matching over 7 bases. Per the germline V gene, CDR1 is MNHEY and CDR2 is SMNVEV (reference sequence). This CDR3 comprises 12 residues. J was trimmed by 6 bases and V by 10 bases; bases with no gene match: 8. The DNA of the CDR3 is TGTGCCACCCACAGGGGCGGCCATGGCTACACCTTC. Protein product: CATHRGGHGYTF.

This chain joins TRBV5-4 and TRBJ2-1; maybe TRBD2 (6 bases). The CDR3 contains 13 residues. Trimming stripped 3 bases from V and 8 bases from J, with 12 bases between. Germline V gives CDR1 SGHNT, CDR2 YYREEE (reference sequence). CDR3 residues: CASSSQGGDEQFF. CDR3 nucleotides: TGTGCCAGCAGCTCGCAGGGAGGAGATGAGCAGTTCTTC.

V is TRBV10-3 and J is TRBJ1-5, with D possibly TRBD1 on 6 matching bases. The V gene's germline CDR1 is ENHRY and CDR2 SYGVKD. The CDR3 consists of 15 residues. The V and J ends lost 8 bases and 3 bases respectively, with 17 bases between them. As DNA, the CDR3 is TGTGCCATCGACAGGACAACAGGGCACAATCAGCCCCAGCATTTT. Residues: CAIDRTTGHNQPQHF.

V usage is TRBV7-6 and J usage is TRBJ2-2; D remains ambiguous. The CDR3 spans 16 residues. CDR1 SGHVS and CDR2 FNYEAQ come from the germline V gene. Trimming removed 5 bases at V and 3 bases at J, with 16 bases between. In nucleotides, the CDR3 is TGTGCCAGCAGCAAAGAGGCCACGACTTACACCGGGGAGCTGTTTTTT. Translated: CASSKEATTYTGELFF. Variable domain in full (rest from reference TRBV7-6 and TRBJ2-2): GAGVSQSPRYKVTKRGQDVALRCDPISGHVSLYWYRQALGQGPEFLTYFNYEAQQDKSGLPNDRFSAERPEGSISTLTIQRTEQRDSAMYRCASSKEATTYTGELFFGEGSRLTVL.

The chain recombines TRBV10-1 with TRBJ2-1; D is perhaps TRBD2 (6 bases). The V gene's germline CDR1 is WNHNN and CDR2 SYGVQD (reference sequence). The V end lost 2 bases, the J end lost 0 bases, and 8 bases lay between the germline ends. The CDR3 has 15 amino acids. Here the CDR3 reads CASSEGGYSYNEQFF. The CDR3 DNA follows: TGCGCCAGCAGTGAGGGGGGGTACTCCTACAATGAGCAGTTCTTC.

This clone was seen more than once but under ten times. V gene TRBV29-1 combines with J gene TRBJ2-3, with TRBD2 as a possible D gene (7 bases). The CDR3 is 15 residues long. Trimming stripped 5 bases from V and 5 bases from J, with 20 bases between. Germline CDR1 SQVTM, CDR2 ANQGSEA. The chain's CDR3 is CSVKGQTSVGDTQYF. The CDR3 region has the DNA TGCAGCGTTAAGGGACAAACTAGCGTCGGAGATACGCAGTATTTT.

V usage is TRBV7-2 and J usage is TRBJ1-1, with 8 nucleotides matching TRBD1. Per germline, CDR1 SGHTA and CDR2 FQGNSA. This CDR3 is built from 14 residues. Trimming cost V 5 bases and J 5 bases; bases outside gene matches: 7. The CDR3 protein is CASSPRTGKTEAFF. CDR3 coding DNA: TGTGCCAGCAGCCCCCGGACAGGGAAGACTGAAGCTTTCTTT.

The chain is built from TRBV5-8 and TRBJ2-5; D gene ambiguous. The CDR3 spans 14 residues. The ends were cut back, 1 base at V and 5 bases at J, with 12 bases in the middle. Germline loops: CDR1 SGHTS, CDR2 YDEGEE. This chain's CDR3 is CASSLSAIIETQYF. CDR3 DNA sequence: TGTGCCAGCAGCTTGTCTGCTATAATTGAGACCCAGTACTTC.

The chain employs TRBV30 and TRBJ1-2; D remains ambiguous. The V end lost 2 bases, the J end lost 5 bases, and 9 bases lay between the germline ends. CDR3 length equals 12 residues. CDR1 is GTSNPN, CDR2 SVGIG, per germline (reference sequence). DNA for the CDR3: TGTGCCTGGAGTTACGGGGAATATGGCTACACCTTC. It encodes CAWSYGEYGYTF.

The rearrangement links TRBV30 to TRBJ1-1; TRBD1 matches at 7 bases. Germline CDR1 GTSNPN, CDR2 SVGIG (reference sequence). CDR3 size: 13 residues. J lost 10 bases, V lost 0 bases, and 8 bases had no gene match. The CDR3 DNA follows: TGTGCCTGGAGTGTACGGACAGGCCTTCGAGCTTTCTTT. It translates to CAWSVRTGLRAFF. The variable domain in full, completed from reference TRBV30 and TRBJ1-1, reads SQTIHQWPATLVQPVGSPLSLECTVEGTSNPNLYWYRQAAGRGLQLLFYSVGIGQISSEVPQNLSASRPQDRQFILSSKKLLLSDSGFYLCAWSVRTGLRAFFGQGTRLTVV.

The chain joins TRBV28 to TRBJ1-2; no clear D. In germline, CDR1 is MDHEN, CDR2 SYDVKM. V was shortened by 5 bases and J by 7 bases, with 8 bases between the two germline ends. This CDR3 is built from 11 residues. The CDR3 DNA is TGTGCCAGCAGTCCCCAGTCTGGCTACACCTTC. Its translation is CASSPQSGYTF.